The T cell receptor beta chain under discussion was sequenced for a study of CXCR3-negative and CXCR3-positive naive CD8 T cells. The V gene's germline CDR1 is SGHTA and CDR2 FQGNSA. The CDR3 covers 15 residues. On this clonotype: What it binds is unknown.

The study, taken as a whole, reports: The study found more hydrophobic TRB CDR3s in CXCR3-positive naive cells than in CXCR3-negative naive cells.

The libraries of TRB cDNA were prepared using 5' RACE with UMI labels. Each CDR3 protein gets one entry in TCRdb, which reprocessed the 5' RACE reads and gives no DNA. The table for this sample gives about 110,000 distinct CDR3 sequences. The sequencing input was naive CXCR3+ CD8+ T cells from blood. Subset here: CD45RO-CCR7+CD27+CD95- naive CD8+ T cells expressing CXCR3 (TNR3+). The chain recombines TRBV7-2 with TRBJ2-3; TCRdb outputs TRBD1, but without DNA this stays unchecked. The source is a human donor in good health. Some clones in this sample may be carry-over from other donors' samples. The CDR3 here is CASSQGTTSTDTQYF.